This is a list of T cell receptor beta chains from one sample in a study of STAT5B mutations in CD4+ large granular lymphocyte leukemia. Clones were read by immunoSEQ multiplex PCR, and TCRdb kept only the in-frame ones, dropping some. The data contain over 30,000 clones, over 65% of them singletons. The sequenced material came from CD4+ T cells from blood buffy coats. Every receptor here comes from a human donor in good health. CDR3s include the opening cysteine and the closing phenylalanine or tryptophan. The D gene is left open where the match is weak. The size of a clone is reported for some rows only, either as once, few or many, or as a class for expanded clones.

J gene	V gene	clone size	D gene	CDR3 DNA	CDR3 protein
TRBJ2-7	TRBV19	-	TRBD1	TGTGCCAGTAGACCGGGACAGGGATTCTACGAGCAGTACTTC	CASRPGQGFYEQYF
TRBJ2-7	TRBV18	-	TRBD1	TGTGCCAGCTCGCCGGGACAGGGGGCCTACGAGCAGTACTTC	CASSPGQGAYEQYF
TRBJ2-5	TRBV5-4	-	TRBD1	TGTGCCAGCAGCACGCCGGGACAGGGCCAGACCCAGTACTTC	CASSTPGQGQTQYF
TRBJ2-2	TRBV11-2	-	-	TGTGCCAGCAGCCCTCTTGGTAGGTCCAGTCGGACCGGGGAGCTGTTTTTT	CASSPLGRSSRTGELFF
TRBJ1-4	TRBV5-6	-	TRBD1	TGTGCCAGCAGAAACACAGGGGTAGCTAATGAAAAACTGTTTTTT	CASRNTGVANEKLFF
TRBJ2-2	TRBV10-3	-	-	TGTGCCATCAGTGAGACTGAGAACACCGGGGAGCTGTTTTTT	CAISETENTGELFF
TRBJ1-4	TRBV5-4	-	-	TGTGCCAGCAGCTTGTATTCTCCAACTAATGAAAAACTGTTTTTT	CASSLYSPTNEKLFF
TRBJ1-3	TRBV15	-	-	TGTGCCACCAGCCGTGGTTTGGGGGACTCTGGAAACACCATATATTTT	CATSRGLGDSGNTIYF
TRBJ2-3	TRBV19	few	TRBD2	TGTGCCAGTAGTTCCCGGGCTAGCGGGCCAAGCACAGATACGCAGTATTTT	CASSSRASGPSTDTQYF
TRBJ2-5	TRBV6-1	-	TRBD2	TGTGCCAGCAGTTTACTAGCGGGGGTGGAGACCCAGTACTTC	CASSLLAGVETQYF
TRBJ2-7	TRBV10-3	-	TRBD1	TGTGCCATCAGGCCCTCAGACAGGGGTTGGTCCTACGAGCAGTACTTC	CAIRPSDRGWSYEQYF
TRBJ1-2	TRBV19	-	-	TGTGCCAGTAGTATAGTGGGCAGCTACTATGGCTACACCTTC	CASSIVGSYYGYTF
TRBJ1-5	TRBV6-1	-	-	TGTGCCAGCACACAGGAGAGCAATCAGCCCCAGCATTTT	CASTQESNQPQHF
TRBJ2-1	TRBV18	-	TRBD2	TGTGCCAGCTCACCCGCCCTTGGAGCGGGAGGCTACAATGAGCAGTTCTTC	CASSPALGAGGYNEQFF
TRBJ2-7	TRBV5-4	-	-	TGTGCCAGCAGCTTGTTACAGGGTAACTACGAGCAGTACTTC	CASSLLQGNYEQYF
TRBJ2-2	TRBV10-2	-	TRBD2	TGCGCCAGCAGTGAGGGACTAGCGGGAGGGTATGGGACCGGGGAGCTGTTTTTT	CASSEGLAGGYGTGELFF
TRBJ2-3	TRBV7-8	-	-	TGTGCCAGCAGCTTCCAGCTCCCAGATACGCAGTATTTT	CASSFQLPDTQYF
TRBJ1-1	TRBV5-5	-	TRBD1	TGTGCCAGCAGCTTGTTCGGGACAGGGGGGCTTGCTTTCTTT	CASSLFGTGGLAFF
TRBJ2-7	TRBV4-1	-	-	TGCGCCAGCAGCCAACCACCTACAGGGGTGGGGCTCGGGAGCTACGAGCAGTACTTC	CASSQPPTGVGLGSYEQYF
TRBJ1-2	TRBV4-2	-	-	TGTGCCAGCAGCCAAGACCTTCTAGGCGGCTACACCTTC	CASSQDLLGGYTF
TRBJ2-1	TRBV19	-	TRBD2	TGTGCCAGTACCCTCAGGCGGGGGGGTTACAATGAGCAGTTCTTC	CASTLRRGGYNEQFF
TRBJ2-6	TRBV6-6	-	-	TGTGCCAGCAGACAGGACAGCTCTGGGGCCAACGTCCTGACTTTC	CASRQDSSGANVLTF
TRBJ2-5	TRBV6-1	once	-	TGTGCCAGCAGTGGGCAGCTGCGAGAGACCCAGTACTTC	CASSGQLRETQYF
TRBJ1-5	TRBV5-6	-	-	TGTGCCAGCAGCTTGGGAGGACAGATCAGAAAGCCCCAGCATTTT	CASSLGGQIRKPQHF
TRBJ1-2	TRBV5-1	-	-	TGCGCCAGCAGCTTGGGTTATACAGGGAACTATGGCTACACCTTC	CASSLGYTGNYGYTF
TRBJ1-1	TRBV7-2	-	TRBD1	TGTGCCAGCAGCCCAAGACAGGGATCAGGCACTGAAGCTTTCTTT	CASSPRQGSGTEAFF
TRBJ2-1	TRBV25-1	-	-	TGTGCCAGCAGTGAATCGGTAAGGGGGGCCGTTGAGCAGTTCTTC	CASSESVRGAVEQFF